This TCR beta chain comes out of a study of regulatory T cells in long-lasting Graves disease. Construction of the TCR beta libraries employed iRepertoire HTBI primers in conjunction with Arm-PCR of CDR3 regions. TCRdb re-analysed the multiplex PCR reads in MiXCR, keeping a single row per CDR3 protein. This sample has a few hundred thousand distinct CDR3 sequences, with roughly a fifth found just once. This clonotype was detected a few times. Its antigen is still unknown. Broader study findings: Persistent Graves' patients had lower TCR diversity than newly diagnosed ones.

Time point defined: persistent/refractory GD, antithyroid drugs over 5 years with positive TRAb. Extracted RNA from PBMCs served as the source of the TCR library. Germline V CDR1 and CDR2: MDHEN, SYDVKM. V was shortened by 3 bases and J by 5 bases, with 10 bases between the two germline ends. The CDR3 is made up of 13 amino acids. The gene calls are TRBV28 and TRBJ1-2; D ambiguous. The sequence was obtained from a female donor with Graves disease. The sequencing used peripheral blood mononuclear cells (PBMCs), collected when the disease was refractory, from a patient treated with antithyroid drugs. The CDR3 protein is CASSFPDRYGYTF. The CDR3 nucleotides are TGTGCCAGCAGTTTCCCGGACCGGTATGGCTACACCTTC.